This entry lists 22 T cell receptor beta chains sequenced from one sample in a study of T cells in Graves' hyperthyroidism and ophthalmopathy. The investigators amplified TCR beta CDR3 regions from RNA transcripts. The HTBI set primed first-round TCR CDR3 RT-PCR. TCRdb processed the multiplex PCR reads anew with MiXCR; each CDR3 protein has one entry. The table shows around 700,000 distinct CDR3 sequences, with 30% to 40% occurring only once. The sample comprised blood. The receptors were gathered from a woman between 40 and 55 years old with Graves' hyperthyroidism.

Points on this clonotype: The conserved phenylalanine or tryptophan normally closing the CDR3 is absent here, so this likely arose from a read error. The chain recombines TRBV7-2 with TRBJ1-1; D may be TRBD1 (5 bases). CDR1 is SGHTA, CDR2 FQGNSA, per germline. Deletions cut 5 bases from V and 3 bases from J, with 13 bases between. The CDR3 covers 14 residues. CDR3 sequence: CASSPERGDTEAFS. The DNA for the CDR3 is TGTGCCAGCAGCCCCGAGAGGGGTGACACTGAAGCTTTCTCT.

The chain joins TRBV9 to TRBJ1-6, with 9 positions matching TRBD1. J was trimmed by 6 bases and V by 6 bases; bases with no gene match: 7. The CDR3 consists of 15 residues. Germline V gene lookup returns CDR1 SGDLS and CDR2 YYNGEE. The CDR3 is CASTVTGGSNSPLHF. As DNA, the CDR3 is TGTGCCAGCACCGTGACAGGGGGAAGTAATTCACCCCTCCACTTT.

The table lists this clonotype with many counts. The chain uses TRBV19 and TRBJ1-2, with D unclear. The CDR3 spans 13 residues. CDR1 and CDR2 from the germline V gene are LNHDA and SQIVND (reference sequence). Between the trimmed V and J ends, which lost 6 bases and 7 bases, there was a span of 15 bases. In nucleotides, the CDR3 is TGTGCCAGTAGCCCGGGCCCTGGGAGTGGCTACACCTTC. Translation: CASSPGPGSGYTF.

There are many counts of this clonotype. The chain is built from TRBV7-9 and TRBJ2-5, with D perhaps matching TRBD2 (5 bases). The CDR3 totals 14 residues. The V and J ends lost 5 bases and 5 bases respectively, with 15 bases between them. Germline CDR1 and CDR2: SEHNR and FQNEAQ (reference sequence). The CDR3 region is CASSPPDGEETQYF. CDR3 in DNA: TGTGCCAGCAGCCCACCGGACGGGGAGGAGACCCAGTACTTC.

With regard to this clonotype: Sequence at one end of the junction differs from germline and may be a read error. CDR3 in amino acids: CASSSRGTSYLGNQPQHF. Written as DNA, the CDR3 is TGTGCCAGCAGTTCCCGCGGGACAAGCTACCTCGGCAATCAGCCCCAGCATTTT. The chain couples TRBV10-3 to TRBJ1-5, with a weak D call TRBD1 (6 bases). This CDR3 has 18 residues. CDR1 and CDR2 (germline): ENHRY, SYGVKD.

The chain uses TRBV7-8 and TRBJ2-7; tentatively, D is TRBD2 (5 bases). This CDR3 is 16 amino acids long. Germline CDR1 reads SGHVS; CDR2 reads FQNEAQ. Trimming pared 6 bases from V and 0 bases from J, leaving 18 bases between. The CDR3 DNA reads TGTGCCAGCAGACCCTCCCCCGGGGAAAGCTCCTACGAGCAGTACTTC. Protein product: CASRPSPGESSYEQYF.

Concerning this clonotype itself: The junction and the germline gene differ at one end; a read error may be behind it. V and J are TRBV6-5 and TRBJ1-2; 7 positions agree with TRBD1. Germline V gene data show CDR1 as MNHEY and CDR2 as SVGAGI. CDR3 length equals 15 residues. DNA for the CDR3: TGTGCCAGCAGTTACTCGCGGGACAGATTCTATGACTACACCTTC. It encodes CASSYSRDRFYDYTF.

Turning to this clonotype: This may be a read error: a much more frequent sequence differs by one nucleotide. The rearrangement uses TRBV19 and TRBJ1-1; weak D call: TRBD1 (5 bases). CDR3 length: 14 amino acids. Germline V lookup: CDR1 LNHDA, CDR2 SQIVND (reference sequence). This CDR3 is CASNPGRMNTEALF. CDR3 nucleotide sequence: TGTGCCAGTAACCCGGGACGGATGAACACTGAAGCTCTCTTT. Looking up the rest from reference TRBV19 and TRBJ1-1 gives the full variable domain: DGGITQSPKYLFRKEGQNVTLSCEQNLNHDAMYWYRQDPGQGLRLIYYSQIVNDFQKGDIAEGYSVSREKKESFPLTVTSAQKNPTAFYLCASNPGRMNTEALFGQGTRLTVV.

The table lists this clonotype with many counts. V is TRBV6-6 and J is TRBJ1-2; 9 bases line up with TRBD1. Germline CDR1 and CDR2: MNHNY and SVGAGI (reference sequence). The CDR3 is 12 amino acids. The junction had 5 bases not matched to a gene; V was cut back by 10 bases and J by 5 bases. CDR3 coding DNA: TGTGCCATCACCGGACAGGGGTATGGCTACACCTTC. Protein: CAITGQGYGYTF.

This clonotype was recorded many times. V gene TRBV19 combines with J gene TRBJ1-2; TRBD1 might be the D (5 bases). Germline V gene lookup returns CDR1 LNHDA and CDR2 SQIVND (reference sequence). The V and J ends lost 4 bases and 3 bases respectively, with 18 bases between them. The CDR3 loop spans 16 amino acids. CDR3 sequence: CASSTLQDPAYYGYTF. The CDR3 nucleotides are TGTGCCAGTAGTACCTTACAGGACCCAGCGTACTATGGCTACACCTTC. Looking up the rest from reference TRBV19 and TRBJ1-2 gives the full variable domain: DGGITQSPKYLFRKEGQNVTLSCEQNLNHDAMYWYRQDPGQGLRLIYYSQIVNDFQKGDIAEGYSVSREKKESFPLTVTSAQKNPTAFYLCASSTLQDPAYYGYTFGSGTRLTVV.

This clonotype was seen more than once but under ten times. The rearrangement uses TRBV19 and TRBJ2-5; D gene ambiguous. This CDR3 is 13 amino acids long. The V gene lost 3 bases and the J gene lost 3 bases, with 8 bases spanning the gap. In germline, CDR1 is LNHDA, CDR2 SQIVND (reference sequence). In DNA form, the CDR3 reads TGTGCCAGTAGTATTTACGGAGAAGAGACCCAGTACTTC. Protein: CASSIYGEETQYF.

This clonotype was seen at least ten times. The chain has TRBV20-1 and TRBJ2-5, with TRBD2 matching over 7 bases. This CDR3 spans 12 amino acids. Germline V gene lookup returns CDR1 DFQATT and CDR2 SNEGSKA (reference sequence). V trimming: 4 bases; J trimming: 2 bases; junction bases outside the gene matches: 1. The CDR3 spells CSAISGQETQYF. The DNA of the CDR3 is TGCAGTGCTATTAGCGGGCAAGAGACCCAGTACTTC.

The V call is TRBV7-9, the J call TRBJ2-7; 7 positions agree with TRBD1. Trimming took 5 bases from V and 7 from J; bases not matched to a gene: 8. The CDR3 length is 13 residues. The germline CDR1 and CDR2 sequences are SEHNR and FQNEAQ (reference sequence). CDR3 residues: CASSNGQVNEQYF. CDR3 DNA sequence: TGTGCCAGCAGCAACGGACAGGTTAATGAGCAGTACTTC.

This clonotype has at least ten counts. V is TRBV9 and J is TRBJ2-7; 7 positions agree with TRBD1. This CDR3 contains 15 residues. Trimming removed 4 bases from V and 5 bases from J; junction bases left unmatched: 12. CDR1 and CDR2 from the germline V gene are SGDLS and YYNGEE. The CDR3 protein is CASSTRGNEDDEQYF. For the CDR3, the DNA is TGTGCCAGCAGCACCAGGGGGAATGAGGACGACGAGCAGTACTTC.

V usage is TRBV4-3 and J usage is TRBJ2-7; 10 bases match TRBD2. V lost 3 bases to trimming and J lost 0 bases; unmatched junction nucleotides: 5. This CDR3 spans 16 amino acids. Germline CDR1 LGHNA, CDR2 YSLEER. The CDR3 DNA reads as TGCGCCAGCAGCCAGGGGCCTAGCGGGAGCTCCTACGAGCAGTACTTC. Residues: CASSQGPSGSSYEQYF.

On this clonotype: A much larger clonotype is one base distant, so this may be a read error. This CDR3 is CSVRVPGTEAFF. CDR3 nucleotide sequence: TGCAGTGTTAGAGTGCCCGGCACTGAAGCTTTCTTT. This chain joins TRBV20-1 and TRBJ1-1; no firm D call. The CDR3 totals 12 residues. The germline V gene has CDR1 DFQATT and CDR2 SNEGSKA (reference sequence).

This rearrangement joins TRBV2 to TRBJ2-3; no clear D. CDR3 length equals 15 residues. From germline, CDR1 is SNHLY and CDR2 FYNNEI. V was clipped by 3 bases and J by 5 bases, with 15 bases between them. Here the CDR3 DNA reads TGTGCCAGCAGTGACGGGCCCGCCCCGGGAGATACGCAGTATTTT. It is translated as CASSDGPAPGDTQYF.

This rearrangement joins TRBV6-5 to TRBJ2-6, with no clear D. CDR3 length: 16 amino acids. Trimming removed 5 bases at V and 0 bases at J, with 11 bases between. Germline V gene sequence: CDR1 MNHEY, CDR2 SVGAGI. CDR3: CASSETPHSGANVLTF. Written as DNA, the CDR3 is TGTGCCAGCAGTGAAACCCCGCACTCTGGGGCCAACGTCCTGACTTTC.

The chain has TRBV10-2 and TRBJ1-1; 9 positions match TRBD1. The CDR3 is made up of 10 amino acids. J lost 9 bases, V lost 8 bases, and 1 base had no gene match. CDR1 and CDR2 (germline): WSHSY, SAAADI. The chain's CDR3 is CASGTGKAFF. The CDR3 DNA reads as TGCGCCAGCGGGACAGGGAAAGCTTTCTTT.

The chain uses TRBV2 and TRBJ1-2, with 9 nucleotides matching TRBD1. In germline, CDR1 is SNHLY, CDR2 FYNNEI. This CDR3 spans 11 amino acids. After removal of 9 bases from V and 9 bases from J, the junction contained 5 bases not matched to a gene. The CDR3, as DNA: TGTGCCAGTCGGACAGGGGAACGCTACACCTTC. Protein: CASRTGERYTF. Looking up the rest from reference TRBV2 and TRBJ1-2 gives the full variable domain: EPEVTQTPSHQVTQMGQEVILRCVPISNHLYFYWYRQILGQKVEFLVSFYNNEISEKSEIFDDQFSVERPDGSNFTLKIRSTKLEDSAMYFCASRTGERYTFGSGTRLTVV.

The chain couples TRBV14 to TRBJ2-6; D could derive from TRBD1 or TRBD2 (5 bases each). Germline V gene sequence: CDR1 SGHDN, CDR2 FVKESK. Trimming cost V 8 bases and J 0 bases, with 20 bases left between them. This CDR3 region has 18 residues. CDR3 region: CASSPFSGTVSGANVLTF. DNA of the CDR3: TGTGCCAGCTCGCCCTTTAGTGGGACGGTCTCTGGGGCCAACGTCCTGACTTTC.

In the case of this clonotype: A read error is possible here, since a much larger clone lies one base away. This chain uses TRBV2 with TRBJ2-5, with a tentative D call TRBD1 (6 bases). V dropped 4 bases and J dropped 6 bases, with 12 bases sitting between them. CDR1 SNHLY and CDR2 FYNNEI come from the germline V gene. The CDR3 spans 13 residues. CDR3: CASSGGRAKTQYF. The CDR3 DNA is TGTGCCAGCAGTGGGGGGCGGGCGAAGACCCAGTACTTC.